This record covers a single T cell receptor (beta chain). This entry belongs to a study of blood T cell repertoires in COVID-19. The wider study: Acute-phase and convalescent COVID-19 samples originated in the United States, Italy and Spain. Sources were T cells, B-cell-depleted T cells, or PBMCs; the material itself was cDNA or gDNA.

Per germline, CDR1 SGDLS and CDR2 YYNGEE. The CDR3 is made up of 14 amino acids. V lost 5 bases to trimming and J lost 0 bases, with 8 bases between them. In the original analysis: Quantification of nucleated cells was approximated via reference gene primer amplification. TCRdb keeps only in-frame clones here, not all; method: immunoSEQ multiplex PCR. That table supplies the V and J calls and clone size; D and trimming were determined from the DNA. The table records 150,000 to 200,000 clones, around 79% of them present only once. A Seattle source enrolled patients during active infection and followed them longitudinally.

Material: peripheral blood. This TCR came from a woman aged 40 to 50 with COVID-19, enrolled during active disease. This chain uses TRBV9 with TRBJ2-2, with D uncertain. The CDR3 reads CASRLTANTGELFF. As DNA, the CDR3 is TGTGCCAGCAGGTTAACGGCGAACACCGGGGAGCTGTTTTTT.